The clone carrying this T cell receptor beta chain was counted between two and nine times. Its antigen is currently unknown. The sample is drawn from a study of identifying expanded T cells in peripheral blood. General study findings and limits: Over about two and four weeks, about 16 and 20 clones changed, versus around 1.3 between replicates. Variance in clone template counts between approximately two-week samples significantly increased with total template count across all healthy donors.

The V gene's germline CDR1 is MNHEY and CDR2 SMNVEV (reference sequence). Trimming took 3 bases from V and 2 from J; bases not matched to a gene: 9. The CDR3 length is 18 residues. TCRdb's copy holds only in-frame clones and misses some; the assay was immunoSEQ multiplex PCR. The data hold 70,000 or so clones, with roughly 88% observed a single time. The TCR comes from a person aged 18 to 75 in good health. The specimen sequenced was blood. V and J are TRBV27 and TRBJ2-7; 14 nucleotides agree with TRBD2. CDR3 residues: CASSFRWGLAGVPYEQYF. The CDR3 bases are TGTGCCAGCAGTTTTCGGTGGGGACTAGCGGGAGTCCCCTACGAGCAGTACTTC.